This is a list of T cell receptor beta chains from one sample in a study of response to subunit inactivated influenza vaccine. From the RT-PCR reads, TCRdb called clonotypes with MiXCR, one entry per CDR3 protein. The data show fewer than 350,000 distinct CDR3 sequences, 21% seen once. The starting material was PBMCs from blood, obtained around 22 months after vaccination. The receptors shown here come from a man in his fifties or sixties who received an inactivated influenza vaccine. The CDR3 runs from the conserved cysteine through the conserved F or W. Fields, in order: CDR3 protein, V gene, J gene.

CASSSSGGPDPEQYF	TRBV12-3/TRBV12-4	TRBJ2-7
CASSWSSSYNSPLHF	TRBV6-2/TRBV6-3	TRBJ1-6
CASSNSGTGYSPLHF	TRBV27	TRBJ1-6
CASSLTGAVYNSPLHF	TRBV5-1	TRBJ1-6
CSAPDSYTYEQYF	TRBV20-1	TRBJ2-7
CASSLRLLSSYNSPLHF	TRBV7-2	TRBJ1-6
CASSQDGTAVYGYTF	TRBV4-2	TRBJ1-2
CASSSYQRWGYEQYF	TRBV7-9	TRBJ2-7
CAWKGSGTSTDTQYF	TRBV30	TRBJ2-3
CASSQDRARDTQYF	TRBV3-1	TRBJ2-3
CASSQSGPEAFF	TRBV14	TRBJ1-1
CASGELETQYF	TRBV6-2/TRBV6-3	TRBJ2-5
CASSLWQQGNTEAFF	TRBV28	TRBJ1-1
CASSYGPRTSGNTEAFF	TRBV6-5	TRBJ1-1
CSVWQGITRETQYF	TRBV29-1	TRBJ2-5
CASSPYRSLRSTDTQYF	TRBV4-3	TRBJ2-3
CASSYSAEYQPQHF	TRBV6-2/TRBV6-3	TRBJ1-5
CASSLEVAAQETQYF	TRBV5-1	TRBJ2-5
CASSFFGTSGGYEQYF	TRBV7-9	TRBJ2-7
CASSLGLQATNEKLFF	TRBV3-1	TRBJ1-4
CASSKPGQGVHEQYF	TRBV28	TRBJ2-7
CATSRDVGQGNYGYTF	TRBV15	TRBJ1-2
CASSTEGDRERETQYF	TRBV21-1	TRBJ2-5
CASSQGPSDEQYF	TRBV4-3	TRBJ2-7
CASSEGGWTPSGGYTF	TRBV6-1	TRBJ1-2
CASSLVASSPLHF	TRBV7-8	TRBJ1-6
CASSPDRGPDFYEQYF	TRBV10-2	TRBJ2-7
CASSLGQPKQYF	TRBV12-3/TRBV12-4	TRBJ2-7
CASSLEAGQGNYGYTF	TRBV7-9	TRBJ1-2
CASSFFRSEAFF	TRBV7-2	TRBJ1-1
CASSLDSHTGELFF	TRBV27	TRBJ2-2
CASTTADRGNSPLHF	TRBV6-1	TRBJ1-6
CSARPDWSSGNTIYF	TRBV20-1	TRBJ1-3
CASSEGTYTDTQYF	TRBV2	TRBJ2-3
CASSLVVPYNEQFF	TRBV7-2	TRBJ2-1
CASRFLGGANTGELFF	TRBV6-1	TRBJ2-2
CASRSTGYEQFF	TRBV6-6	TRBJ2-1
CASSRDAGRIQETQYF	TRBV7-9	TRBJ2-5
CASSYGNALVGDNSPLHF	TRBV3-1	TRBJ1-6
CASSLVLPLEGNEQFF	TRBV11-2	TRBJ2-1
CSANRVVSGELFF	TRBV20-1	TRBJ2-2
CASSQVWGRMNTEAFF	TRBV4-2	TRBJ1-1
CASTPDRANTEAFF	TRBV6-1	TRBJ1-1
CASSLVDGTHSYEQYF	TRBV7-2	TRBJ2-7
CASSLTRGSTEAFF	TRBV7-9	TRBJ1-1
CASSDAGRGTDTQYF	TRBV9	TRBJ2-3
CATSRDRGSSYNSPLHF	TRBV15	TRBJ1-6
CASSVGTIGLLTDTQYF	TRBV9	TRBJ2-3